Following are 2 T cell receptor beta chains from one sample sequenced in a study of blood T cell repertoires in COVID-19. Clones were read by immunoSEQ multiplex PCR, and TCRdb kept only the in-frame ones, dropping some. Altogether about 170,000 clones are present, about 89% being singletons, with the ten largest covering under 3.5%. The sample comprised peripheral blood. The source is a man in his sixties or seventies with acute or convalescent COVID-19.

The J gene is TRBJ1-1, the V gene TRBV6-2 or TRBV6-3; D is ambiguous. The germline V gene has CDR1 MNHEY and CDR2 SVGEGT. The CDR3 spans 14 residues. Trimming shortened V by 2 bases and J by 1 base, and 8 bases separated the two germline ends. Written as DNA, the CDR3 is TGTGCCAGCAGTTACCAAATCCCGAACACTGAAGCTTTCTTT. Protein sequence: CASSYQIPNTEAFF.

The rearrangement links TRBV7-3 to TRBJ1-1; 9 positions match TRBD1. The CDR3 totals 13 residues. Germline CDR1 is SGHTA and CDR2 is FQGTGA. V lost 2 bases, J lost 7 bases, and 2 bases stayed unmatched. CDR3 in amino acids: CASSLRTGDEAFF. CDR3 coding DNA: TGTGCCAGCAGCTTACGGACAGGGGATGAAGCTTTCTTT. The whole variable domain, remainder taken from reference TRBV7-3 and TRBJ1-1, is GAGVSQTPSNKVTEKGKYVELRCDPISGHTALYWYRQSLGQGPEFLIYFQGTGAADDSGLPNDRFFAVRPEGSVSTLKIQRTERGDSAVYLCASSLRTGDEAFFGQGTRLTVV.